The 30 T cell receptor beta chains presented below share a single source sample, sequenced in a study of response to subunit inactivated influenza vaccine. Each CDR3 protein gets one entry after TCRdb re-called the RT-PCR reads with MiXCR. In the table there are about 650,000 distinct CDR3 sequences, 15% to 19% of which are singletons. This sample comprised PBMCs from blood, obtained 12 days after vaccination. These receptors were collected from a man in his fifties who received an inactivated influenza vaccine.

There are a few counts of this clonotype. A much more abundant neighbour one base away suggests this may be a read error. V and J are TRBV3-1 and TRBJ2-2; D remains unclear. Germline V gene sequence: CDR1 LGHDT, CDR2 YNNKEL (reference sequence). There are 11 residues in the CDR3. The ends were cut back, 6 bases at V and 6 bases at J, with 5 bases in the middle. The CDR3 bases are TGTGCCAGCAGTGGTTCCGGGGAGCTGTTTTTT. As protein: CASSGSGELFF.

This clonotype turned up a few times. The chain has TRBV7-2 and TRBJ2-5; TRBD2 aligns across 11 bases. Germline CDR1 is SGHTA and CDR2 is FQGNSA. Germline trimming cut 2 bases from V and 4 bases from J; bases unmatched to any gene: 9. CDR3 length: 17 residues. The CDR3 region is CASSLRFSGGAPETQYF. The CDR3 nucleotides read TGTGCCAGCAGCTTACGGTTTAGCGGGGGGGCCCCAGAGACCCAGTACTTC.

The V gene is TRBV5-1, the J gene TRBJ2-5; 9 positions match TRBD1. The CDR3 loop spans 16 amino acids. V lost 2 bases, J lost 4 bases, and 9 bases stayed unmatched. Germline V gene data show CDR1 as SGHRS and CDR2 as YFSETQ. In nucleotides, the CDR3 is TGCGCCAGCAGCTTACAGACAGGGGGAGTGGGAGAGACCCAGTACTTC. Its protein product is CASSLQTGGVGETQYF.

The chain has TRBV20-1 and TRBJ1-6, with TRBD1 matching 8 bases. With V trimmed by 6 bases and J by 6 bases, 7 bases remained unmatched. CDR1 is DFQATT and CDR2 is SNEGSKA in the germline V gene (reference sequence). The CDR3 has 14 amino acids. The CDR3 loop reads CSANRDRTNSPLHF. The DNA for the CDR3 is TGCAGTGCCAATCGGGACAGGACTAATTCACCCCTCCACTTT.

This clonotype came up a few times. CDR3 coding DNA: TGTGCCAGCAGTGGGCAGGGAACCCAGCCCCAGCATTTT. This codes for CASSGQGTQPQHF. The V and J genes are TRBV2 and TRBJ1-5, with D tentatively TRBD1 (5 bases). Germline V gene sequence: CDR1 SNHLY, CDR2 FYNNEI. The CDR3 has 13 amino acids. Trimming removed 4 bases at V and 7 bases at J, with 11 bases between. The variable domain in full, completed from reference TRBV2 and TRBJ1-5, reads EPEVTQTPSHQVTQMGQEVILRCVPISNHLYFYWYRQILGQKVEFLVSFYNNEISEKSEIFDDQFSVERPDGSNFTLKIRSTKLEDSAMYFCASSGQGTQPQHFGDGTRLSIL.

This clonotype occurred a few times. The V call is TRBV7-2, the J call TRBJ2-3; D is possibly TRBD2 (5 bases). V lost 2 bases and J lost 0, with 6 bases in between. The CDR3 length is 14 residues. Germline CDR1 is SGHTA and CDR2 is FQGNSA. The CDR3 DNA reads as TGTGCCAGCAGCTTATGGACTAGCACAGATACGCAGTATTTT. Amino acid sequence: CASSLWTSTDTQYF.

J is TRBJ1-2 and V is TRBV7-9; no definite D call. V lost 1 base and J lost 3, with 6 bases in between. CDR3 length: 13 amino acids. Germline V gene lookup returns CDR1 SEHNR and CDR2 FQNEAQ (reference sequence). The CDR3 is CASSLEQHYGYTF. CDR3 sequence (DNA): TGTGCCAGCAGCTTAGAACAGCACTATGGCTACACCTTC.

The V call is TRBV13, the J call TRBJ2-3; D not resolved. Looked up from germline, CDR1 is PRHDT and CDR2 is FYEKMQ (reference sequence). CDR3 size: 15 residues. V was shortened by 4 bases and J by 0 bases, with 11 bases between the two germline ends. CDR3 amino acids: CASSSLADSTDTQYF. The CDR3, as DNA: TGTGCCAGCAGCTCCCTCGCAGATAGCACAGATACGCAGTATTTT.

This clonotype occurred a few times. The V and J genes are TRBV27 and TRBJ1-2; D is unclear. Germline lookup yields CDR1 MNHEY and CDR2 SMNVEV (reference sequence). V gave up 2 bases and J gave up 4 bases, with 11 bases separating them. This CDR3 comprises 14 residues. The CDR3 DNA reads TGTGCCAGCAGTTTACACCCAACGGGCTATGGCTACACCTTC. This sequence encodes CASSLHPTGYGYTF.

This chain links TRBV5-4 with TRBJ2-3; D not resolved. CDR1 and CDR2 (germline): SGHNT, YYREEE (reference sequence). The V gene lost 1 base and the J gene lost 6 bases, with 12 bases spanning the gap. The CDR3 loop spans 14 amino acids. CDR3 nucleotides: TGTGCCAGCAGCTTGCGGAGTCAACTCGATACGCAGTATTTT. It translates to CASSLRSQLDTQYF. Supplemented by reference TRBV5-4 and TRBJ2-3, the full variable domain reads ETGVTQSPTHLIKTRGQQVTLRCSSQSGHNTVSWYQQALGQGPQFIFQYYREEENGRGNFPPRFSGLQFPNYSSELNVNALELDDSALYLCASSLRSQLDTQYFGPGTRLTVL.

V and J are TRBV7-2 and TRBJ1-1, with D tentatively TRBD1 (6 bases). The CDR3 consists of 15 residues. Trimming pared 1 base from V and 4 bases from J, leaving 13 bases between. Germline CDR1 is SGHTA and CDR2 is FQGNSA. CDR3: CASSLDQGLGTEAFF. DNA for the CDR3: TGTGCCAGCAGCTTAGATCAGGGGCTGGGCACTGAAGCTTTCTTT.

This clonotype was counted ten times or more. The chain has TRBV5-5 and TRBJ2-3; 8 bases map to TRBD2. Trimming removed 4 bases from V and 1 base from J; junction bases left unmatched: 8. Germline values: CDR1 SGHKS, CDR2 YYEKEE (reference sequence). The CDR3 is made up of 16 amino acids. The CDR3 nucleotides read TGTGCCAGCAGCCCCCGGGTTAGCGGGGGCACAGATACGCAGTATTTT. The encoded protein is CASSPRVSGGTDTQYF.

In this sample, this clonotype turned up a few times. The chain is built from TRBV14 and TRBJ2-3; TRBD2 might be the D (6 bases). In germline, CDR1 is SGHDN, CDR2 FVKESK. V gave up 4 bases and J gave up 10 bases, with 12 bases separating them. The CDR3 extends over 12 amino acids. CDR3 bases: TGTGCCAGCAGCCGAGACGCGGGGCCGCAGTATTTT. Translation gives CASSRDAGPQYF.

This clonotype was observed at least ten times. The rearrangement joins TRBV12-3 or TRBV12-4 to TRBJ2-7; 7 positions match TRBD1. Trimming cost V 8 bases and J 4 bases; bases outside gene matches: 14. The length of the CDR3 is 15 residues. CDR3: CASSSLGRGSYEQYF. As DNA, the CDR3 is TGTGCCAGCTCCTCCCTTGGCAGGGGGTCGTACGAGCAGTACTTC.

J is TRBJ2-7 and V is TRBV25-1; 9 bases match TRBD1. After removal of 4 bases from V and 2 bases from J, the junction contained 6 bases not matched to a gene. The germline V gene has CDR1 MGHDK and CDR2 SYGVNS. There are 15 residues in the CDR3. The CDR3 nucleotides read TGTGCCAGCAGTGTCTCCCGGGACAGGGCCTACGAGCAGTACTTC. Protein sequence: CASSVSRDRAYEQYF.

V gene TRBV2 combines with J gene TRBJ2-7; 8 nucleotides agree with TRBD2. Trimming cost V 9 bases and J 2 bases; bases outside gene matches: 3. This CDR3 comprises 12 residues. Germline V CDR1 and CDR2: SNHLY, FYNNEI. The CDR3 coding sequence is TGTGCCAGAGGGACTAGTCCCTACGAGCAGTACTTC. It is translated as CARGTSPYEQYF.

This rearrangement joins TRBV20-1 to TRBJ1-4; no clear D. The V and J ends lost 0 bases and 4 bases respectively, with 12 bases between them. The germline CDR1 and CDR2 sequences are DFQATT and SNEGSKA (reference sequence). The CDR3 extends over 15 amino acids. CDR3 nucleotide sequence: TGCAGTGCTAGAGATTCCGCCGGAATTAATGAAAAACTGTTTTTT. Its protein is CSARDSAGINEKLFF.

This clonotype occurred many times. At one boundary the junction diverges from the germline segment, which might be a read error. J is TRBJ2-2 and V is TRBV7-9, with 7 nucleotides matching TRBD1. Germline V gene data show CDR1 as SEHNR and CDR2 as FQNEAQ (reference sequence). The CDR3 is made up of 15 amino acids. The CDR3 loop is CASSRGTANTGELFF. CDR3 DNA: TGCGCCAGCAGCCGAGGGACAGCGAACACCGGGGAGCTGTTTTTT.

This clonotype was recorded a few times. The chain links TRBV12-3 or TRBV12-4 to TRBJ1-1; 11 nucleotides match TRBD1. There are 14 residues in the CDR3. V gave up 8 bases and J gave up 4 bases; unmatched junction bases: 6. The DNA for the CDR3 is TGTGCCAGCGGGGACAGGGGGGAAGGCACTGAAGCTTTCTTT. This gives the protein CASGDRGEGTEAFF.

The chain is built from TRBV15 and TRBJ1-4, with 7 nucleotides matching TRBD1. Per the germline V gene, CDR1 is LNHNV and CDR2 is YYDKDF (reference sequence). Trimming cost V 1 base and J 7 bases; bases outside gene matches: 3. This CDR3 contains 14 residues. The DNA for the CDR3 is TGTGCCACCAGCAGAGGGACAGGACCTGAAAAACTGTTTTTT. It yields the protein CATSRGTGPEKLFF.

This clonotype was observed many times. The rearrangement uses TRBV5-6 and TRBJ2-3; D possibly corresponds to TRBD2 (5 bases). Trimming removed 3 bases at V and 0 bases at J, with 5 bases between. CDR1 is SGHDT, CDR2 YYEEEE, per germline. This CDR3 has 13 amino acids. In nucleotides, the CDR3 is TGTGCCAGCAGCTGGACTAGCACAGATACGCAGTATTTT. Its translation: CASSWTSTDTQYF.

The chain links TRBV7-9 to TRBJ1-1, with no clear D. The V end was cut by 5 bases, the J end by 1 base, with 14 bases between. CDR1 SEHNR and CDR2 FQNEAQ come from the germline V gene (reference sequence). There are 15 residues in the CDR3. The CDR3 DNA sequence: TGTGCCAGCAGCCCTCCGACGGGCAAGAACACTGAAGCTTTCTTT. It codes for CASSPPTGKNTEAFF.

The chain has TRBV25-1 and TRBJ2-3; perhaps TRBD2 as D (7 bases). CDR1 is MGHDK, CDR2 SYGVNS, per germline. The CDR3 is 15 residues long. V lost 6 bases, J lost 0 bases, and 13 bases lay in between. CDR3 in amino acids: CASSKGGGSTDTQYF. The CDR3 DNA reads as TGTGCCAGCAGCAAGGGGGGGGGAAGCACAGATACGCAGTATTTT.

This chain joins TRBV12-3 or TRBV12-4 and TRBJ2-5; 7 positions match TRBD1. The CDR3 length is 15 residues. V lost 5 bases, J lost 2 bases, and 8 bases stayed unmatched. CDR3 coding DNA: TGTGCCAGCAGTCCGACAGGGCTTCTACAAGAGACCCAGTACTTC. Protein: CASSPTGLLQETQYF.

The chain is built from TRBV7-8 and TRBJ1-1; D is ambiguous. The V gene's germline CDR1 is SGHVS and CDR2 FQNEAQ. Trimming left V 5 bases short and J 1 base short, with 8 bases between. The CDR3 is 13 residues long. The CDR3 reads CASSTNPNTEAFF. DNA of the CDR3: TGTGCCAGCAGCACAAACCCGAACACTGAAGCTTTCTTT.

This clonotype was seen at least ten times. This chain uses TRBV6-5 with TRBJ1-5, with D hard to call. The CDR3 loop spans 14 amino acids. Per germline, CDR1 MNHEY and CDR2 SVGAGI. The V end was cut by 4 bases, the J end by 3 bases, with 10 bases between. CDR3 sequence (DNA): TGTGCCAGCAGTTCCATTGGACTCAATCAGCCCCAGCATTTT. Its protein product is CASSSIGLNQPQHF.

The chain joins TRBV20-1 to TRBJ2-7, with TRBD2 as a possible D gene (5 bases). Germline lookup yields CDR1 DFQATT and CDR2 SNEGSKA (reference sequence). The CDR3 loop spans 17 amino acids. Trimming removed 6 bases from V and 0 bases from J, with 24 bases in between. CDR3 in amino acids: CSAPPRGQQLYSYEQYF. The DNA of the CDR3 is TGCAGTGCCCCACCCCGAGGGCAGCAACTCTACTCCTACGAGCAGTACTTC.

The chain employs TRBV29-1 and TRBJ1-4; D unclear. Per the germline V gene, CDR1 is SQVTM and CDR2 is ANQGSEA. Trimming stripped 5 bases from V and 7 bases from J, with 14 bases between. The CDR3 has 13 amino acids. The CDR3 coding sequence is TGCAGCGTTTTAGGGCCGGACGGTGAAAAACTGTTTTTT. It codes for CSVLGPDGEKLFF.

CDR3: CASSQGPRWETQYF. The CDR3 nucleotides are TGTGCCAGCAGCCAGGGGCCTCGATGGGAGACCCAGTACTTC. V gene TRBV14 combines with J gene TRBJ2-5; a weak D match, TRBD1 (5 bases). The CDR3 runs to 14 residues. The V end lost 3 bases, the J end lost 5 bases, and 13 bases lay between the germline ends. CDR1 and CDR2 from the germline V gene are SGHDN and FVKESK.

The rearrangement links TRBV20-1 to TRBJ2-1; D is possibly TRBD2 (6 bases). Germline CDR1 and CDR2: DFQATT and SNEGSKA (reference sequence). The CDR3 extends over 14 amino acids. The V end was cut by 7 bases, the J end by 1 base, with 14 bases between. The CDR3 spells CSVRGDESYNEQFF. The DNA for the CDR3 is TGCAGTGTCCGCGGGGATGAATCCTACAATGAGCAGTTCTTC.